The 20 T cell receptor beta chains below come from one sample, sequenced in a study of OX40 agonist ivuxolimab in advanced cancers. Method: immunoSEQ multiplex PCR; TCRdb's copy keeps in-frame clones and lacks some. This table has tens of thousands of clones, approximately 90% appearing once. Sample: CD4+ or CD8+ T cells sorted from blood, taken in a trial of the OX40 agonist ivuxolimab. The receptors come from an adult with an advanced solid tumor such as melanoma, head and neck, liver or kidney cancer.

The chain uses TRBV5-6 and TRBJ1-5, with D maybe TRBD1 (6 bases). V was shortened by 2 bases and J by 3 bases, with 12 bases between the two germline ends. There are 15 residues in the CDR3. Germline V gene sequence: CDR1 SGHDT, CDR2 YYEEEE. The CDR3 sequence is CASSFGGGVNQPQHF. The CDR3 nucleotides read TGTGCCAGCAGCTTCGGAGGGGGAGTCAATCAGCCCCAGCATTTT.

CDR3 sequence reads: CASSFQPEQPQHF. The DNA of the CDR3 is TGTGCCAGCAGCTTCCAGCCGGAACAGCCCCAGCATTTT. The J gene is TRBJ1-5, the V gene TRBV7-2, with no clear D. The germline CDR1 and CDR2 sequences are SGHTA and FQGNSA. The CDR3 has 13 amino acids. The germline V and J ends were trimmed by 3 bases and 7 bases, with 10 bases remaining between them. The whole variable domain, filled in from reference TRBV7-2 and TRBJ1-5, reads GAGVSQSPSNKVTEKGKDVELRCDPISGHTALYWYRQSLGQGLEFLIYFQGNSAPDKSGLPSDRFSAERTGGSVSTLTIQRTQQEDSAVYLCASSFQPEQPQHFGDGTRLSIL.

This clone appeared once. This chain connects TRBV14 to TRBJ2-7; D is unresolved. Trimming left V 1 base short and J 0 bases short, with 4 bases between. This CDR3 contains 13 residues. Per germline, CDR1 SGHDN and CDR2 FVKESK. CDR3 amino acids: CASSQARSYEQYF. The CDR3 DNA is TGTGCCAGCAGCCAAGCCCGCTCCTACGAGCAGTACTTC.

This chain links TRBV4-2 with TRBJ1-4, with D possibly being TRBD1 (5 bases). The CDR3 spans 17 residues. Trimming cost V 0 bases and J 4 bases, with 15 bases left between them. The germline CDR1 and CDR2 sequences are LGHNA and YNFKEQ. The DNA of the CDR3 is TGTGCCAGCAGCCAAGATCCGTGGAGGGACGGTAATGAAAAACTGTTTTTT. Translation: CASSQDPWRDGNEKLFF.

The V and J genes are TRBV6-4 and TRBJ1-1; TRBD1 might be the D (5 bases). Germline-derived CDR1 and CDR2 are MRHNA and SNTAGT. This CDR3 contains 11 residues. The germline V and J ends were trimmed by 8 bases and 5 bases, with 9 bases remaining between them. The CDR3, as DNA: TGTGCCAGCCGGGGCCGAACTGAAGCTTTCTTT. This encodes CASRGRTEAFF.

The rearrangement uses TRBV6-6 and TRBJ1-1, with 8 bases fitting TRBD1. The CDR3 loop spans 13 amino acids. The germline V gene has CDR1 MNHNY and CDR2 SVGAGI (reference sequence). Trimming cost V 2 bases and J 7 bases; bases outside gene matches: 3. In DNA, the CDR3 is TGTGCCAGCAGTTACAGGGACAGGTTTGAAGCTTTCTTT. Encoded protein: CASSYRDRFEAFF.

The chain uses TRBV6-5 and TRBJ1-3, with TRBD1 matching over 10 bases. V was pared by 8 bases and J by 7 bases, with 8 bases of the junction left unmatched. The CDR3 is made up of 14 amino acids. Per the germline V gene, CDR1 is MNHEY and CDR2 is SVGAGI. This CDR3 reads CASGPDRGWNTIYF. As DNA, the CDR3 is TGTGCCAGCGGCCCGGACAGGGGGTGGAACACCATATATTTT.

A word on this clone: The junction does not match germline at one end; this may be a read error. The chain recombines TRBV7-7 with TRBJ2-5, with TRBD1 identical over 8 bases. The germline CDR1 and CDR2 sequences are SSHAT and FNYEAQ (reference sequence). This CDR3 region has 14 residues. The CDR3, as DNA: TGTGCTAGCAGCTATATGACAGGGGAGGAGACCCAGTACTTC. This codes for CASSYMTGEETQYF.

The V call is TRBV5-1, the J call TRBJ2-2; D is perhaps TRBD1 or TRBD2 (6 bases each). CDR1 is SGHRS, CDR2 YFSETQ, per germline. Trimming removed 4 bases from V and 5 bases from J, with 18 bases in between. The CDR3 loop spans 16 amino acids. The CDR3 nucleotides are TGCGCCAGCAGCCCCAGGGGCGGGACCACAACCGGGGAGCTGTTTTTT. This translates into CASSPRGGTTTGELFF. Full variable domain (remainder filled in from reference TRBV5-1 and TRBJ2-2): KAGVTQTPRYLIKTRGQQVTLSCSPISGHRSVSWYQQTPGQGLQFLFEYFSETQRNKGNFPGRFSGRQFSNSRSEMNVSTLELGDSALYLCASSPRGGTTTGELFFGEGSRLTVL.

This chain links TRBV29-1 with TRBJ1-2, with D hard to call. The CDR3 is 13 residues long. Germline V gene sequence: CDR1 SQVTM, CDR2 ANQGSEA. Trimming cost V 4 bases and J 3 bases, with 12 bases left between them. The CDR3 nucleotides read TGCAGCGTTGCCCAGACTGTCGACTATGGCTACACCTTC. This sequence encodes CSVAQTVDYGYTF. Full variable domain (remainder filled in from reference TRBV29-1 and TRBJ1-2): SAVISQKPSRDICQRGTSLTIQCQVDSQVTMMFWYRQQPGQSLTLIATANQGSEATYESGFVIDKFPISRPNLTFSTLTVSNMSPEDSSIYLCSVAQTVDYGYTFGSGTRLTVV.

The chain is built from TRBV5-1 and TRBJ2-3; 8 bases align to TRBD2. The CDR3 length is 16 residues. With V trimmed by 4 bases and J by 1 base, 8 bases remained unmatched. Germline loops: CDR1 SGHRS, CDR2 YFSETQ. The CDR3 region has the DNA TGCGCCAGCAGCCTACCCGGACTAGCTGGCACAGATACGCAGTATTTT. Encoded protein: CASSLPGLAGTDTQYF. The variable domain in full, completed from reference TRBV5-1 and TRBJ2-3, reads KAGVTQTPRYLIKTRGQQVTLSCSPISGHRSVSWYQQTPGQGLQFLFEYFSETQRNKGNFPGRFSGRQFSNSRSEMNVSTLELGDSALYLCASSLPGLAGTDTQYFGPGTRLTVL.

This clone was observed a few times. CDR3 amino acids: CASNSNRGFGNQPQHF. In DNA, the CDR3 is TGTGCCAGTAACTCAAACAGGGGCTTCGGCAATCAGCCCCAGCATTTT. The J gene is TRBJ1-5, the V gene TRBV19; TRBD1 aligns across 7 bases. CDR1 is LNHDA, CDR2 SQIVND, per germline (reference sequence). V shed 7 bases, J shed 2 bases, and the junction held 11 bases outside the gene matches. The CDR3 has 16 amino acids.

V and J are TRBV2 and TRBJ2-1; 7 positions match TRBD2. V shed 6 bases, J shed 4 bases, and the junction held 6 bases outside the gene matches. The CDR3 has 14 amino acids. Looked up from germline, CDR1 is SNHLY and CDR2 is FYNNEI. CDR3 residues: CASREPRGYNEQFF. Written as DNA, the CDR3 is TGTGCCAGCAGGGAGCCGCGGGGGTACAATGAGCAGTTCTTC.

The gene calls are TRBV9 and TRBJ2-5; D possibly matches TRBD1 or TRBD2 (5 bases each). Germline values: CDR1 SGDLS, CDR2 YYNGEE. CDR3 length: 17 residues. Trimming removed 4 bases from V and 1 base from J, with 20 bases in between. The CDR3 loop is CASSLGFVGESQETQYF. In nucleotides, the CDR3 is TGTGCCAGCAGCCTTGGGTTCGTGGGGGAATCCCAAGAGACCCAGTACTTC.

The chain joins TRBV7-2 to TRBJ2-7; 7 nucleotides align to TRBD2. Unmatched junction bases numbered 4, after V lost 3 bases and J lost 5 bases. The CDR3 is 13 residues long. Germline CDR1 and CDR2: SGHTA and FQGNSA. The CDR3 spells CASSFGGSNEQYF. DNA of the CDR3: TGTGCCAGCAGCTTTGGCGGGAGCAACGAGCAGTACTTC.

J is TRBJ1-1 and V is TRBV4-3, with TRBD1 as a possible D gene (5 bases). The CDR3 loop spans 16 amino acids. The germline V gene encodes CDR1 LGHNA and CDR2 YSLEER. Trimming took off 2 bases at V and 6 bases at J, with 19 bases between the two ends. The CDR3 DNA reads TGCGCCAGCAGCCAATGGGACTCTTCGTTCTACCCTGAAGCTTTCTTT. Encoded protein: CASSQWDSSFYPEAFF.

The chain has TRBV28 and TRBJ1-3; 7 nucleotides match TRBD1. CDR1 and CDR2 (germline): MDHEN, SYDVKM. The CDR3 has 15 amino acids. V lost 5 bases, J lost 5 bases, and 9 bases stayed unmatched. CDR3 residues: CASSPYDRDRNTIYF. CDR3 bases: TGTGCCAGCAGTCCCTACGACAGGGACCGAAACACCATATATTTT.

The chain joins TRBV28 to TRBJ1-2; D is unclear. Germline V lookup: CDR1 MDHEN, CDR2 SYDVKM. V was pared by 1 base and J by 2 bases, with 5 bases between. The length of the CDR3 is 13 residues. The CDR3 sequence is CASSLSGNYGYTF. CDR3 in DNA: TGTGCCAGCAGTTTATCCGGCAACTATGGCTACACCTTC.

The chain has TRBV29-1 and TRBJ2-7, with 10 bases that match TRBD2. Germline V gene data show CDR1 as SQVTM and CDR2 as ANQGSEA. Trimming removed 7 bases from V and 1 base from J; junction bases left unmatched: 4. The CDR3 consists of 13 residues. DNA for the CDR3: TGCAGCGCTCTACTAGCGGGATCCTACGAGCAGTACTTC. This encodes CSALLAGSYEQYF.

This clone was seen only once. V is TRBV5-1 and J is TRBJ2-5, with 9 bases aligning to TRBD2. Germline loops: CDR1 SGHRS, CDR2 YFSETQ. The CDR3 covers 14 residues. V was pared by 4 bases and J by 7 bases, with 8 bases of the junction left unmatched. This CDR3 reads CASSPEAGGRTQYF. The CDR3 region has the DNA TGCGCCAGCAGCCCCGAAGCGGGGGGACGGACCCAGTACTTC.